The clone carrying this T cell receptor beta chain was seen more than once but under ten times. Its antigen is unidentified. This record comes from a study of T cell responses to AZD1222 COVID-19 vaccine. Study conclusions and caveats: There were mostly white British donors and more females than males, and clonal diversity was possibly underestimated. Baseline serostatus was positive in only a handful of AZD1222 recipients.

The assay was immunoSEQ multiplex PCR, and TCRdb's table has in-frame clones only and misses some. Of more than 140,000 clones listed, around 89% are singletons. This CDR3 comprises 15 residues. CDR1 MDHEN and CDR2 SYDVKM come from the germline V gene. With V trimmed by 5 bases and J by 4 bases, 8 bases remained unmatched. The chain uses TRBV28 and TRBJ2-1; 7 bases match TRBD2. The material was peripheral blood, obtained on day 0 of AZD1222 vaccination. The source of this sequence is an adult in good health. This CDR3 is CASSLGTTLYNEQFF. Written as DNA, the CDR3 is TGTGCCAGCAGTCTCGGGACTACACTATACAATGAGCAGTTCTTC.